Described below is a single T cell receptor beta chain sequence and its context. As a fraction of the sample, this clonotype is medium-sized (0.01 to 0.1%). What this receptor recognizes is not known. Base qualities are not recorded, but no much larger clone differs from it by a single base. The CDR3, cysteine through phenylalanine, is 15 amino acids long. The read is trimmed to its CDR3 DNA, 45 bases read in frame from base 1. According to the germline V gene, CDR1 reads MNHEY and CDR2 reads SVGAGI. A distance of 11 bases separates the germline ends of V and J, which lose 0 bases and 3 bases respectively. The sample belongs to a study of esophageal squamous cell carcinoma tumors (dated by TCRdb to the early 2020s). At the level of the whole study: Using principal component analysis combined with K-means clustering of immunohistochemical values for T-cell and checkpoint markers, the researchers divided patients into immuno relation high and low groups. Across the approximately 10 cases, about 1.5 million TCRalpha and around 1.3 million TCRbeta total reads were obtained, of which approximately 31,000 and 34,000 were unique. In Japan, 50 to 55 patients with esophageal squamous cell carcinoma who were treated surgically made up the wider cohort, which included 21 high and 32 low immuno relation cases. The study was designed to assess TCR repertoire diversity and shared TCR repertoires of T cells within the tumor environment of esophageal squamous cell carcinoma. TCR sequencing covered 10 patients: five randomly selected high immuno relation cases and five background-matched low immuno relation cases. Study-wide conclusions, independent of this receptor: Since the TCRalpha and TCRbeta chains were sequenced separately, neither the chain pairing nor the recognized antigens could be determined. Total TCR repertoire counts did not differ between groups, but significant repertoire counts were higher in the high immuno relation group. Only a few cases were included in the TCR repertoire analysis, and no investigation at the CDR3 clonotype level was performed. Given the large variation in the TCRalphabeta repertoire, shared V|J recombination candidates may have been selected by chance. A single dominant TCRalpha VJ recombination with apparently reduced TCRalpha diversity was observed in about 30% of the 10 cases. Under 30 TRAV|TRAJ and some 23 TRBV|TRBJ combinations, including TRAV13-1|TRAJ22 and TRBV7-9|TRBJ2-7, appeared to be shared among high immuno relation cases.

The library was prepared using 5' RACE. PCR was performed with KAPA HiFi using TCRalpha or TCRbeta constant-region primers together with a P20EA primer, and a nested second PCR was then carried out with CA2 or CB2. TCR genes were amplified by unbiased adaptor ligation RT-PCR, with reverse transcription by Superscript III and a polyT18-containing BSL-18E primer. After second-strand synthesis and blunting, the P10EA/P20EA adaptor was ligated to the cDNA 5' end, followed by NotI digestion. The first and second PCRs ran 20 to 25 cycles of 98°C for 20 s, 65°C for 30 s and 72°C for 1 min. The Nextera XT Index kit v2 Set A was used to index the amplicons, which were pooled in equimolar amounts and quantified with a Qubit 2.0 Fluorometer. For sequencing, the Illumina MiSeq platform generated 2x300 bp paired-end reads. The original pipeline was this. Using Repertoire Genesis software ver.1.0, reads were assigned to V and J genes based on the highest identity to IMGT reference sequences. CDR3 was defined from Cys104 to Phe118 plus Gly119 and translated, and unique sequence reads were defined by distinct V, J and CDR3 amino acids. Shared V|J combinations were chosen if significant in both a Fisher's exact test in edgeR and a Mann Whitney U test. After singletons were removed and 500 repertoire combinations were bootstrapped, the repertoire dissimilarity index was calculated using the R rdi package. TCRdb took the public reads, trimmed them with fastp at Q25, ran MiXCR for clone calling and kept in-frame beta chains. Rows with one shared CDR3 protein collapse into an entry with the most common genes and DNA. These V and J calls rely on TCRdb rather than the paper's analysis. In all, the sample holds over a thousand distinct CDR3 sequences, and 10% to 15% of those were seen once. The ten largest clones take up over 25% of the sample.

Anyone who had received neoadjuvant chemotherapy or who was missing clinical information was not enrolled. All of the TCR-sequenced cases shown were male, and each had a subtotal esophagectomy with 2- or 3-field lymphadenectomy. No T-cell sorting was done; instead, RNA was pulled from bulk tumor tissue sections using a Qiagen AllPrep kit. Small sections of surgically resected tumor tissue were stored in RNAlater reagent at -80°C until RNA extraction. The specimen sequenced was tumor tissue. Recombination linked TRBV6-5 to TRBJ1-1; no D gene call is confident. The TCR was taken from a man between 45 and 79 years old with esophageal squamous cell carcinoma. The nucleotide sequence is given as TGTGCCAGCAGTTACTCGACCCTAGGGCACACTGAAGCTTTCTTT. It translates to CASSYSTLGHTEAFF.